Listed below are T cell receptor beta chains from one sample, sequenced in a study of Graves' ophthalmopathy and Graves' hyperthyroidism. TCRdb re-called the multiplex PCR reads through MiXCR, storing one row per CDR3 protein. The table has some 1.1 million distinct CDR3 sequences, around a third seen once. The sequenced sample was peripheral blood or thyroid tissue (not recorded which). The receptors here all came from an adult man with Graves' hyperthyroidism. Each CDR3 is given with its conserved first and last residue.

TRBV7-9	TRBJ2-7	CASRWDRAPYEQYF
TRBV6-1	TRBJ1-6	CASSRTGSPLHF
TRBV29-1	TRBJ2-7	CSVEGAGYEQYF
TRBV25-1	TRBJ1-6	CASSFGSSNSPLHF
TRBV29-1	TRBJ2-6	CSVGSGTEAF
TRBV7-2	TRBJ1-5	CASSLARDSSQPQHF
TRBV9	TRBJ1-6	CASSLGQGGEYSPLHF
TRBV7-9	TRBJ1-5	CASSQQGSQPQHF
TRBV2	TRBJ1-5	CASSDTVIYSNQPQHF
TRBV7-8	TRBJ2-2	CASSHPLTGAGELFF
TRBV7-9	TRBJ1-1	CASSQAAGEVNTEAFF
TRBV19	TRBJ2-6	CASKKWAGAGANVLTF
TRBV27	TRBJ1-2	CASRAGTGAPNGYTF
TRBV7-3	TRBJ2-7	CASSLRDSTGLRYEQYF
TRBV20-1	TRBJ1-1	CSARSGQGAATEAFF
TRBV11-3	TRBJ2-5	CASSSDREEETQYF
TRBV7-6	TRBJ1-3	CASSLASAGGNTIYF
TRBV12-3/TRBV12-4	TRBJ1-2	CASSSWEFNYGYTF
TRBV25-1	TRBJ2-5	CASSGLADVKWTQYF
TRBV29-1	TRBJ1-1	CSVEPRQGAYFNTEAFF
TRBV7-8	TRBJ1-1	CASGESLNTEAFF
TRBV7-2	TRBJ1-6	CASSFGQGQSPLHF
TRBV11-2	TRBJ2-7	CASSSSTPGTDPYEQYF
TRBV10-3	TRBJ1-2	CASNRGYYGYTF
TRBV11-1	TRBJ2-2	CASSSDDTGELFF
TRBV5-1	TRBJ2-7	CASSLVGGGTYEQYF
TRBV20-1	TRBJ1-2	CSARDPTGTARHGYTF
TRBV7-2	TRBJ2-5	CASSVLAGGRGTQYF
TRBV19	TRBJ1-5	CASSLDSRNQPQHF
TRBV24-1	TRBJ1-5	CATSGHSNQPQHF
TRBV10-3	TRBJ1-4	CAISGLRGEKLFF
TRBV29-1	TRBJ1-1	CSGKTANTEAFF
TRBV6-5	TRBJ2-5	CASTSIGETQYF
TRBV24-1	TRBJ1-5	CATMRDSLGPQHF
TRBV5-4	.	CASSETGKRGYEQYF
TRBV29-1	TRBJ1-1	CSVEGGGSNTEAFF
TRBV2	TRBJ2-2	CASTPSIANTGELFF
TRBV4-3	TRBJ2-5	CASSQEWRQLPGTQYF
TRBV5-4	TRBJ2-7	CASSSRSGIGNEQYF
TRBV7-9	TRBJ2-7	CASSLPGSSEQYF
TRBV9	TRBJ1-1	CASSSMGGMSTEAFF
TRBV15	TRBJ1-5	CARGPGVRDRNQPQHF
TRBV18	TRBJ1-5	CASSPSARGGNQPQHF